The entry below describes one T cell receptor (beta chain). Its target is not known. These data belong to a study of shared clonotypes between healthy human individuals. Whole-study context: Used for every donor were three CD4 naive, three CD4 memory, two CD8 naive and one CD8 memory plate.

The V end lost 0 bases, the J end lost 5 bases, and 6 bases lay between the germline ends. The CDR3 spans 14 residues. Germline lookup yields CDR1 SGHDT and CDR2 YYEEEE. Study conclusions and caveats: The researchers took only blood, and tissue repertoires probably look different. Donor scarcity curtailed the genetic and exposure-history diversity represented herein.

In the naive CD8 group, cells lacked CD45RO and were positively selected for CCR7, so terminally differentiated effector memory CD45RA+ cells were left out. Adult Caucasians living in Nashville, Tennessee made up all of the donors. Some clones are missing from TCRdb's copy, which holds only in-frame ones; the method was immunoSEQ multiplex PCR. The profile shows about 2.1 million clones, around 93% of them singletons. V and J are TRBV5-6 and TRBJ1-6; no firm D call. This TCR derives from a man aged 18 to 30 in good health. Some clones in this sample may be carry-over from other donors' samples. Source material: naive CD8+ T cells from PBMCs. The CDR3, as DNA: TGTGCCAGCAGCTTGGTGGCTAATAATTCACCCCTCCACTTT. This translates into CASSLVANNSPLHF.